A single sample is the source of the 28 T cell receptor beta chains below, sequenced in a study of cytomegalovirus exposure and HLA in healthy donors (dated by TCRdb to the late 2010s). Receptor libraries were prepared by the immunoSEQ multiplex PCR assay. The multiplex PCR relied on a mix of 60 forward primers for TCR Vbeta segments and 13 reverse primers for TCR Jbeta segments. Drawn from immuneACCESS, this table holds only the in-frame rearrangements with V and J called that TCRdb kept. Clones are partly lost; checked studies trace under half to an unresolved V gene and leave the rest unexplained. The sample profile shows fewer than 150,000 clones; roughly 80% of them were found once. Jointly, the top ten make up approximately 6.3% of the sample. Sequencing was done on a sample of PBMCs. These receptors came from a man in his forties in good health and CMV-seropositive.

This clone has just a few counts. This sequence joins TRBV7-6 and TRBJ2-7, with D possibly being TRBD1 (6 bases). Germline V lookup: CDR1 SGHVS, CDR2 FNYEAQ. Trimming took off 5 bases at V and 6 bases at J, with 11 bases between the two ends. The CDR3 sequence is 12 residues long. DNA of the CDR3: TGTGCCAGCAGCACCGGACAGTTCGAGCAGTACTTC. Its protein product is CASSTGQFEQYF.

This chain connects TRBV6-5 to TRBJ1-2; TRBD1 aligns across 8 bases. With V trimmed by 8 bases and J by 5 bases, 13 bases remained unmatched. CDR1 MNHEY and CDR2 SVGAGI come from the germline V gene. The CDR3 is 15 amino acids. The CDR3 region has the DNA TGTGCCAGCGCAAGCGAGGGACAGGCCAAGTATGGCTACACCTTC. It encodes CASASEGQAKYGYTF.

This chain uses TRBV19 with TRBJ2-7, with D perhaps matching TRBD2 (6 bases). The CDR3 runs to 15 residues. CDR1 and CDR2 from the germline V gene are LNHDA and SQIVND (reference sequence). The V and J ends lost 4 bases and 0 bases respectively, with 13 bases between them. In DNA form, the CDR3 reads TGTGCCAGTAGTACAGGGTTGGGGGGCTCCTACGAGCAGTACTTC. This codes for CASSTGLGGSYEQYF.

The chain recombines TRBV28 with TRBJ2-7; TRBD1 aligns across 9 bases. Unmatched junction bases numbered 6, after V lost 3 bases and J lost 3 bases. Germline V gives CDR1 MDHEN, CDR2 SYDVKM. This CDR3 is 15 amino acids long. The CDR3 DNA follows: TGTGCCAGCAGTTTGGGCGGGACAGGGATCTACGAGCAGTACTTC. Its translation is CASSLGGTGIYEQYF.

This chain uses TRBV7-9 with TRBJ1-4; TRBD1 matches 10 bases. Germline assignment: CDR1 SEHNR and CDR2 FQNEAQ (reference sequence). V trimming: 5 bases; J trimming: 8 bases; junction bases outside the gene matches: 2. The CDR3 has 13 residues. CDR3 amino acids: CASSRGQGEKLFF. In DNA form, the CDR3 reads TGTGCCAGCAGCCGGGGACAGGGGGAAAAACTGTTTTTT.

The V call is TRBV4-3, the J call TRBJ2-2; 13 bases are shared with TRBD2. The CDR3 runs to 16 residues. J gave up 7 bases and V 1 base, and 3 bases lay outside the gene matches. Per the germline V gene, CDR1 is LGHNA and CDR2 is YSLEER. As DNA, the CDR3 is TGCGCCAGCAGCCAAGTCACTAGCGGGAGGGGCGGGGAGCTGTTTTTT. Residues: CASSQVTSGRGGELFF.

The chain links TRBV7-2 to TRBJ1-4; D call uncertain. CDR3 length: 14 residues. CDR1 is SGHTA and CDR2 is FQGNSA in the germline V gene. V shed 8 bases and J shed 8 bases, with 18 bases lying between them. The CDR3 here is CASRISGPMEKLFF. The DNA of the CDR3 is TGTGCCAGCCGAATTAGCGGCCCCATGGAAAAACTGTTTTTT.

This chain connects TRBV18 to TRBJ1-1; TRBD1 might be the D (5 bases). The V and J ends lost 5 bases and 1 base respectively, with 8 bases between them. The CDR3 is 13 residues long. Germline lookup yields CDR1 KGHSH and CDR2 LQKENI. The CDR3 is CASSAGQNTEAFF. The CDR3 coding sequence is TGTGCCAGCTCAGCCGGACAGAACACTGAAGCTTTCTTT.

The CDR3: CAWRPPVSAYEQYF. The CDR3 DNA reads TGTGCCTGGAGGCCCCCAGTTTCAGCCTACGAGCAGTACTTC. V is TRBV30 and J is TRBJ2-7; D gene unclear. The CDR3 sequence is 14 residues long. Germline V gene data show CDR1 as GTSNPN and CDR2 as SVGIG (reference sequence). With 3 bases removed from V and 2 bases from J, the gap between germline ends came to 14 bases.

This chain uses TRBV2 with TRBJ2-2; TRBD2 might be the D (5 bases). The CDR3 totals 15 residues. In germline, CDR1 is SNHLY, CDR2 FYNNEI. V lost 0 bases and J 7 bases, leaving 12 bases between the germline ends. CDR3 coding DNA: TGTGCCAGCAGTGAAGCGCTCCCAGGACTCGGGGAGCTGTTTTTT. Translation gives CASSEALPGLGELFF.

This clone turned up a few times. This chain uses TRBV2 with TRBJ2-1; 8 bases agree with TRBD2. The junction had 6 bases not matched to a gene; V was cut back by 7 bases and J by 1 base. This CDR3 contains 15 residues. Germline V CDR1 and CDR2: SNHLY, FYNNEI. The CDR3 DNA reads as TGTGCCAGCAAACGGGGGGGCTGGTCCTACAATGAGCAGTTCTTC. Its protein product is CASKRGGWSYNEQFF.

The rearrangement links TRBV6-5 to TRBJ2-1; TRBD1 aligns across 9 bases. The CDR3 is 15 amino acids. The V gene end was trimmed by 6 bases and the J gene end by 2 bases; junction bases not matched to a gene: 5. CDR1 and CDR2 (germline): MNHEY, SVGAGI. CDR3 loop: CASSQDRGPYNEQFF. The CDR3, as DNA: TGTGCCAGCAGCCAGGACAGGGGCCCCTACAATGAGCAGTTCTTC.

V is TRBV6-1 and J is TRBJ2-7, with 8 bases fitting TRBD1. V lost 7 bases and J lost 3; bases outside the gene matches: 11. Germline CDR1 MNHNS, CDR2 SASEGT. This CDR3 comprises 15 residues. For the CDR3, the DNA is TGTGCCAGCAAGGCGGGACAGGTGTCCAGCTACGAGCAGTACTTC. Translating gives CASKAGQVSSYEQYF.

The V and J genes are TRBV7-9 and TRBJ2-5; the match to TRBD2 covers 8 bases. The CDR3 spans 16 residues. Unmatched junction bases numbered 5, after V lost 0 bases and J lost 2 bases. Germline V gives CDR1 SEHNR, CDR2 FQNEAQ (reference sequence). Here the CDR3 DNA reads TGTGCCAGCAGCTTAGCGGGCGGGGGGCTACAAGAGACCCAGTACTTC. This codes for CASSLAGGGLQETQYF.

This sequence joins TRBV4-3 and TRBJ2-5; 9 bases agree with TRBD2. There are 15 residues in the CDR3. J was trimmed by 4 bases and V by 1 base; bases with no gene match: 4. The germline V gene encodes CDR1 LGHNA and CDR2 YSLEER. The CDR3 DNA is TGCGCCAGCAGCCAAGGAACGGGACTAGCAGAGACCCAGTACTTC. Its protein product is CASSQGTGLAETQYF.

The V and J genes are TRBV6-1 and TRBJ2-1; D unclear. Deletions cut 2 bases from V and 1 base from J, with 12 bases between. The CDR3 has 16 amino acids. Germline CDR1 reads MNHNS; CDR2 reads SASEGT. The CDR3 loop reads CASSERPEKSYNEQFF. In nucleotides, the CDR3 is TGTGCCAGCAGTGAACGTCCGGAGAAGTCCTACAATGAGCAGTTCTTC.

This rearrangement joins TRBV6-5 to TRBJ1-2, with D possibly matching TRBD1 (6 bases). The CDR3 is 13 amino acids. V shed 5 bases and J shed 8 bases, with 15 bases lying between them. Per germline, CDR1 MNHEY and CDR2 SVGAGI. The CDR3 region is CASSLHLRGGYTF. Written as DNA, the CDR3 is TGTGCCAGCAGTCTACATCTAAGGGGGGGCTACACCTTC.

The gene calls are TRBV5-1 and TRBJ2-3; TRBD2 aligns across 8 bases. CDR1 and CDR2 from the germline V gene are SGHRS and YFSETQ. There are 15 residues in the CDR3. The J segment lost 0 bases and the V segment lost 10 bases, leaving 10 bases of the junction unmatched. CDR3: CASRDQRGSTDTQYF. The CDR3 DNA follows: TGCGCCTCCCGGGACCAGCGGGGGAGCACAGATACGCAGTATTTT.

The sample holds one count of this clone. This chain links TRBV6-7 with TRBJ1-5, with 10 bases identical to TRBD1. Being an ORF, TRBV6-7 has a function that is uncertain. The CDR3 is made up of 18 amino acids. The trim removed 5 bases at V and 0 bases at J, leaving 10 bases unmatched. The CDR3 coding sequence is TGTGCCAGCAGTGTAACCGGGACAGGGGATTATAGCAATCAGCCCCAGCATTTT. This encodes CASSVTGTGDYSNQPQHF.

The V gene is TRBV5-1, the J gene TRBJ1-2; no clear D gene. The CDR3 contains 14 residues. The V gene lost 2 bases and the J gene lost 7 bases, with 15 bases spanning the gap. From germline, CDR1 is SGHRS and CDR2 YFSETQ. The CDR3 DNA is TGCGCCAGCAGCTTCGGGTCTTATGATCCTGGCTACACCTTC. Translation gives CASSFGSYDPGYTF.

The V call is TRBV5-1, the J call TRBJ1-4; 9 nucleotides match TRBD1. Trimming cost V 2 bases and J 8 bases; bases outside gene matches: 4. CDR3 length equals 14 residues. Germline loops: CDR1 SGHRS, CDR2 YFSETQ. This CDR3 is CASSFGQGREKLFF. In DNA form, the CDR3 reads TGCGCCAGCAGCTTTGGACAGGGGCGGGAAAAACTGTTTTTT.

The chain joins TRBV6-1 to TRBJ2-7; TRBD2 aligns across 9 bases. The V gene's germline CDR1 is MNHNS and CDR2 SASEGT. V gave up 4 bases and J gave up 6 bases; unmatched junction bases: 13. This CDR3 contains 16 residues. CDR3 residues: CASSADSGGRAGEQYF. CDR3 nucleotide sequence: TGTGCCAGCAGTGCCGACAGTGGCGGGAGGGCCGGCGAGCAGTACTTC.

The chain couples TRBV29-1 to TRBJ2-1; TRBD2 matches 14 bases. Germline V gives CDR1 SQVTM, CDR2 ANQGSEA. The CDR3 sequence is 18 residues long. V shed 6 bases and J 1 base; nucleotides not matched to a gene: 11. DNA of the CDR3: TGCAGCGTGCGCGGGACTAGCGGGGGAGATTGGTCCTACAATGAGCAGTTCTTC. Translated, it gives CSVRGTSGGDWSYNEQFF.

This clone appeared once. The chain employs TRBV18 and TRBJ1-1, with D perhaps TRBD1 (6 bases). CDR1 and CDR2 (germline): KGHSH, LQKENI. The CDR3 has 15 amino acids. V lost 0 bases to trimming and J lost 0 bases, with 8 bases between them. This CDR3 is CASSPPGQLNTEAFF. CDR3 DNA: TGTGCCAGCTCACCACCTGGACAGTTGAACACTGAAGCTTTCTTT.

The CDR3 DNA reads as TGTGCCAGCAGCCCGGGACTGTTTACCGCAACTAATGAAAAACTGTTTTTT. It codes for CASSPGLFTATNEKLFF. The chain couples TRBV4-2 to TRBJ1-4; a possible D gene is TRBD1 (5 bases). Trimming shortened V by 4 bases and J by 0 bases, and 15 bases separated the two germline ends. Germline CDR1 LGHNA, CDR2 YNFKEQ. CDR3 size: 17 residues.

The chain joins TRBV11-3 to TRBJ2-3; 10 bases align to TRBD2. Trimming at V came to 6 bases and at J to 4 bases, leaving 7 bases not matched to a gene. This CDR3 spans 15 amino acids. The germline CDR1 and CDR2 sequences are SGHNT and YENEEA. Here the CDR3 reads CASRGGSGRADTQYF. The CDR3 nucleotides are TGTGCCAGCAGAGGGGGGAGCGGGAGGGCAGATACGCAGTATTTT. The entire variable domain, with the rest obtained from reference TRBV11-3 and TRBJ2-3, is as follows: EAGVVQSPRYKIIEKKQPVAFWCNPISGHNTLYWYLQNLGQGPELLIRYENEEAVDDSQLPKDRFSAERLKGVDSTLKIQPAELGDSAVYLCASRGGSGRADTQYFGPGTRLTVL.

This clone was seen only a few times. The chain carries TRBV6-1 and TRBJ2-5; 15 nucleotides align to TRBD2. The CDR3 consists of 16 residues. V dropped 4 bases and J dropped 6; count of bases not matched to a gene: 6. Per the germline V gene, CDR1 is MNHNS and CDR2 is SASEGT. In DNA, the CDR3 is TGTGCCAGCAGTGCCGCCGGGACTAGCGGGGGGAAGACCCAGTACTTC. As protein: CASSAAGTSGGKTQYF.

This clone was counted only a few times. The CDR3 DNA is TGCGCCAGCAGCTTGATTGGAGGGAACACCGGGGAGCTGTTTTTT. Residues: CASSLIGGNTGELFF. V gene TRBV5-1 combines with J gene TRBJ2-2, with D tentatively TRBD2 (5 bases). The CDR3 sequence is 15 residues long. V was shortened by 1 base and J by 1 base, with 8 bases between the two germline ends. CDR1 is SGHRS, CDR2 YFSETQ, per germline.